This T cell receptor beta chain originates from a study of OX40 agonist ivuxolimab in advanced cancers. Turning to the overall study: Ivuxolimab, which targeted the costimulatory receptor OX40 (CD134), was an agonistic, fully human IgG2 monoclonal antibody. Intravenous ivuxolimab was administered to patients every 2 weeks at six dose levels: 0.01, 0.1, 0.3, 1.5, 3 and 10 mg/kg. Of the 50 to 55 patients in dose escalation, 19 had hepatocellular carcinoma, about 15 had melanoma, 9 had renal cell carcinoma and 9 had head and neck cancer. The dose-escalation cohort was about 87% male with a mean age of roughly 62 years, ranging from roughly 20 to 85. Patients were allowed to have had prior anti-PD-1, anti-PD-L1 or anti-CTLA-4 therapy, and 40% to 45% of the dose-escalation patients had been treated with checkpoint inhibitors. Partial responses were achieved by three dose-escalation patients, of whom one had hepatocellular carcinoma and two had cutaneous melanoma. Peripheral TCRbeta sequencing was intended to test whether TCR sequence diversity was altered and clonal T-cell expansion was caused by ivuxolimab. The paper covers the monotherapy dose-escalation part of the phase I ivuxolimab trial, which included N of about 50 patients.

Genomic DNA was isolated from the sorted cells so that the TCRbeta CDR3 region could be sequenced. TCRbeta CDR3 regions were sequenced using the immunoSEQ Assay. The source is immuneACCESS, and TCRdb retained only in-frame sequences with V and J called. Part of the clones is not carried over; for the studies checked, unresolved V genes explain less than half of this, and the remainder is unexplained. The sample contains about 66,000 clones, about 81% of them found a single time. The ten largest account for about 5% of the sample. What the authors observed across the whole study: Which antigens the clonally expanded peripheral T cells were specific for was not determined. In partial responders in the 0.1-3.0 mg/kg groups, normalized peripheral clonal expansion was found to be among the lowest, especially among CD8+ T cells. Low levels of normalized T-cell clonal expansion were also seen in some patients who did not respond. After ivuxolimab, CD8+ T cells had more expanded clones than CD4+ T cells on average. Clonal expansion of both CD4+ and CD8+ blood T cells was observed from baseline to week 6 at doses 0.1 to 3.0 mg/kg.

This clone was observed a handful of times. Its antigen has not been determined. No per-base quality is available; no much larger clone lies one base away. Patients with autoimmune disease history or receiving systemic immunosuppression were excluded from the trial. Peripheral blood for TCR sequencing was drawn from every dose cohort at baseline, at cycle 4 day 1 and at cycle 7 day 1. Samples came from an open-label, multicenter, first-in-human phase I dose-escalation trial of ivuxolimab. Adults with locally advanced or metastatic melanoma, renal cell, hepatocellular, or head and neck squamous cell carcinoma were enrolled in the trial. Before TCR sequencing, CD4+ T cells and CD8+ T cells from peripheral blood were sorted into separate populations. The CDR3 has 14 amino acids, counting the end cysteine and phenylalanine. Of all the DNA, just the CDR3 is kept, 42 bases in frame from base 1. The germline V gene (reference sequence) sets CDR1 to MNHNY and CDR2 to SVGAGI. Relative to germline, V is 7 bases shorter and J is 0 bases shorter, with 11 bases between their ends.

The chain uses TRBV6-6 and TRBJ2-3; no D gene is confidently identified. The sample in question was CD4+ or CD8+ T cells sorted from blood, obtained in a trial of the OX40 agonist ivuxolimab. The clonotype originates from an adult with an advanced solid tumor such as melanoma, head and neck, liver or kidney cancer. The sequenced DNA is TGTGCCAGCACAAACACTTTTAGCACAGATACGCAGTATTTT. The resulting protein is CASTNTFSTDTQYF.